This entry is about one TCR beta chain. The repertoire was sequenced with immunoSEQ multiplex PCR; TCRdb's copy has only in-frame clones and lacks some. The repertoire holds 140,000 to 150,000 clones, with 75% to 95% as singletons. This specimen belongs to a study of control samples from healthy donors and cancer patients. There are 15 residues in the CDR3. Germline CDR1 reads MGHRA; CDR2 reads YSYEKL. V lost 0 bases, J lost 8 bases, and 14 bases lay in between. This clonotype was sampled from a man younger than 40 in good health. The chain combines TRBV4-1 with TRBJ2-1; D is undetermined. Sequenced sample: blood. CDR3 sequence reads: CASSQEILLGDEQFF. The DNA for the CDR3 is TGCGCCAGCAGCCAAGAGATACTCCTGGGCGATGAGCAGTTCTTC.